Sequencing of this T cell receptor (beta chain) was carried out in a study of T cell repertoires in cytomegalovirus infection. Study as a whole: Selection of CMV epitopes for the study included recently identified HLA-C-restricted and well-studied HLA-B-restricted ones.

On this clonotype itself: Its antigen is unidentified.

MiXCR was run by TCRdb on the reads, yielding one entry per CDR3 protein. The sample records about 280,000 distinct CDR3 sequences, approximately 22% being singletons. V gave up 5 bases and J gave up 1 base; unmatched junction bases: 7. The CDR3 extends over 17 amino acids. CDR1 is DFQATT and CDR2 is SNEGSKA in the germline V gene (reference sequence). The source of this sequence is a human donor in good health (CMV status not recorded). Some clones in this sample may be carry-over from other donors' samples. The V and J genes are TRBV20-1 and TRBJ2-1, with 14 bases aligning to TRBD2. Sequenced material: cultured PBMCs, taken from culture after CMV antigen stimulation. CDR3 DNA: TGCAGTGCTCCAACTGGACTAGCGGGGGGATCCTACAATGAGCAGTTCTTC. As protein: CSAPTGLAGGSYNEQFF.